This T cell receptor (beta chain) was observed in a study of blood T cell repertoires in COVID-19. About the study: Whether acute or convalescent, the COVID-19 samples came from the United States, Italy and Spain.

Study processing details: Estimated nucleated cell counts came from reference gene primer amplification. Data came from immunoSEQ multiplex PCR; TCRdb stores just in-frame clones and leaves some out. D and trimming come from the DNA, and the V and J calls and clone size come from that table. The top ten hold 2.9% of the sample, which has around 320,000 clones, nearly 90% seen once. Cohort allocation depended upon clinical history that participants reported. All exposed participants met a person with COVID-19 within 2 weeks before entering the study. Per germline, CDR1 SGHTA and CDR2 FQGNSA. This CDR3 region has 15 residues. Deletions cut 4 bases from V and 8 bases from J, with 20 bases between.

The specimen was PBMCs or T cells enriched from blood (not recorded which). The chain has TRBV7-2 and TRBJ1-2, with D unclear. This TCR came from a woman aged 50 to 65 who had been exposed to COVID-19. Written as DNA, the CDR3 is TGTGCCAGCAGCTCCAACCTGTTGAGGGTGGAGGGCTACACCTTC. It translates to CASSSNLLRVEGYTF.